Included here is one T cell receptor beta chain sequence, with context. This sample is part of a study of cytomegalovirus exposure and HLA in healthy donors. Study summary: A prior study identified 90 million to 120 million unique TCR beta sequences from roughly 180 million T cells.

V gave up 3 bases and J gave up 4 bases; unmatched junction bases: 2. The CDR3 is made up of 14 amino acids. Germline lookup yields CDR1 SQVTM and CDR2 ANQGSEA. Use of 60 Vbeta and 13 Jbeta primers characterized the PCR. Assay: immunoSEQ multiplex PCR; the TCRdb copy retains only in-frame clones and omits some. The sample holds over 35,000 clones. The clonotype was recovered from a woman aged 30 to 39 in good health and CMV-seronegative. Sequencing was carried out using PBMCs. The chain carries TRBV29-1 and TRBJ2-1, with 11 bases matching TRBD1. CDR3 nucleotide sequence: TGCAGCGTTGAGGACAGGGGGCTTTACAATGAGCAGTTCTTC. Amino acid sequence: CSVEDRGLYNEQFF.